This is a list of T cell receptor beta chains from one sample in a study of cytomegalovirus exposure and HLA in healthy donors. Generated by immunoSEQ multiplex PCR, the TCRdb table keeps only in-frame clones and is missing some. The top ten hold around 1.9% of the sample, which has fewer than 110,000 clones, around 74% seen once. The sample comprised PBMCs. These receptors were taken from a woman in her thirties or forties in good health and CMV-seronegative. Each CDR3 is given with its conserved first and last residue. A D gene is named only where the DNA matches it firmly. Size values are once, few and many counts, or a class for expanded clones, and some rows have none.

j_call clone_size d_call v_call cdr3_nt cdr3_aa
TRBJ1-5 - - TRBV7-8 TGTGCCAGCAGCTTACTTAGGGGGAGCAATCAGCCCCAGCATTTT CASSLLRGSNQPQHF
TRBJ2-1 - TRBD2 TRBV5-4 TGTGCCAGCAGCTTGGGTCATTGGCGGGAGCCCTCTCGCAATGAGCAGTTCTTC CASSLGHWREPSRNEQFF
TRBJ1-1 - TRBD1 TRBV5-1 TGCGCCAGCAGCCCCCGGACAGGGGACACTGAAGCTTTCTTT CASSPRTGDTEAFF
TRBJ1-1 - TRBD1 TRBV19 TGTGCCAGTACCGCAAGAGACAGGGGCGCCACTGAAGCTTTCTTT CASTARDRGATEAFF
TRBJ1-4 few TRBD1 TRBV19 TGTGCCAGTAGTAAAGGGACAGGTGGTGAAAAACTGTTTTTT CASSKGTGGEKLFF
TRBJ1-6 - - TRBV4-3 TGCGCCAGCAGCCTAAAGGGAGAGGCCATCTATAATTCACCCCTCCACTTT CASSLKGEAIYNSPLHF
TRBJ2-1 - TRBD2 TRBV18 TGTGCCAGCTCACCCCCTAGCGGGGGCAATGAGCAGTTCTTC CASSPPSGGNEQFF
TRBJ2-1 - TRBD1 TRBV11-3 TGTGCCAGCAGCCCCCGGGACAGCCTATACAATGAGCAGTTCTTC CASSPRDSLYNEQFF
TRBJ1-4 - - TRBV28 TGTGCCAGCAGTTTATATGCGGGGGGTTATAATGAAAAACTGTTTTTT CASSLYAGGYNEKLFF
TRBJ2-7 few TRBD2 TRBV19 TGTGCCAGTATGGACCCCCGCGGGGGGAACTACGAGCAGTACTTC CASMDPRGGNYEQYF
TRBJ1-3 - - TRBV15 TGTGCCACCAGCCCTGAGATTCGAAGCTCTGGAAACACCATATATTTT CATSPEIRSSGNTIYF
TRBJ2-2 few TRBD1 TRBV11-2 TGTGCCAGCAGGGGGACAGGGAGGTCCGGGGAGCTGTTTTTT CASRGTGRSGELFF
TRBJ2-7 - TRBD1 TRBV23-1 TGCGCCAGCAGTAAGTCGCGACAGGGTCCCTACGAGCAGTACTTC CASSKSRQGPYEQYF
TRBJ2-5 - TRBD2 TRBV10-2 TGCGCCAGCAAGATAAGCGGGGACGGTGAGACCCAGTACTTC CASKISGDGETQYF
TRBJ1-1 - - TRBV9 TGTGCCAGCAGCGCCAGTAGCGAGGTGGGAACTGAAGCTTTCTTT CASSASSEVGTEAFF
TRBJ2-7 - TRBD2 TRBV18 TGTGCCAGCTCACCACGTCCCGGGAGGGCCGAAGAGCAGTACTTC CASSPRPGRAEEQYF
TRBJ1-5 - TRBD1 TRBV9 TGTGCCAGCAGCCTTGGACAGGGCCATCAGCCCCAGCATTTT CASSLGQGHQPQHF
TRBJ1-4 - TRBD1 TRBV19 TGTGCCAGTAGTGTCGACAGGGGAATTAATGAAAAACTGTTTTTT CASSVDRGINEKLFF
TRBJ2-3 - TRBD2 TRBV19 TGTGCCAGTAGTATCGGGACTAGCGGGACAGATACGCAGTATTTT CASSIGTSGTDTQYF
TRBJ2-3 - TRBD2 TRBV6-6 TGTGCCAGCAGTTACTTGACGGGAGGCGAGACGAAGCAGTATTTT CASSYLTGGETKQYF
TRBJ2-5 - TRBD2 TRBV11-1 TGTGCCAGCAGCCCGGGACTAGCGGGGTACCAAGAGACCCAGTACTTC CASSPGLAGYQETQYF
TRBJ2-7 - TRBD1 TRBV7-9 TGTTCCAGCAGCTCAAGACAGGGGACGGGTGAGCAGTACTTC CSSSSRQGTGEQYF